The 20 T cell receptor beta chains below all came from one sample that was sequenced in a study of cytomegalovirus exposure and HLA in healthy donors. 13 Jbeta primers and 60 Vbeta primers were used for the PCR. Libraries were prepared by immunoSEQ multiplex PCR; TCRdb keeps only in-frame clonotypes and omits some of them. The sample includes 140,000 to 150,000 clones. Sequencing was performed on PBMCs. The receptors originated from a male donor in good health and CMV-seronegative.

The chain links TRBV29-1 to TRBJ1-3; D might be TRBD1 (6 bases). V was trimmed by 2 bases and J by 4 bases, leaving 9 bases between them. There are 13 residues in the CDR3. Germline lookup yields CDR1 SQVTM and CDR2 ANQGSEA. This chain's CDR3 is CSVEWGPGNTIYF. The CDR3 DNA sequence: TGCAGCGTTGAATGGGGGCCCGGAAACACCATATATTTT.

V is TRBV19 and J is TRBJ1-5; D gene uncertain. The CDR3 has 17 amino acids. Germline assignment: CDR1 LNHDA and CDR2 SQIVND (reference sequence). Deletions cut 0 bases from V and 1 base from J, with 13 bases between. The CDR3 here is CASSIDLQRGSNQPQHF. Written as DNA, the CDR3 is TGTGCCAGTAGTATAGATCTGCAGCGAGGGAGCAATCAGCCCCAGCATTTT. Looking up the rest from reference TRBV19 and TRBJ1-5 gives the full variable domain: DGGITQSPKYLFRKEGQNVTLSCEQNLNHDAMYWYRQDPGQGLRLIYYSQIVNDFQKGDIAEGYSVSREKKESFPLTVTSAQKNPTAFYLCASSIDLQRGSNQPQHFGDGTRLSIL.

The chain employs TRBV7-9 and TRBJ2-1, with TRBD2 matching 14 bases. Trimming cost V 2 bases and J 1 base; bases outside gene matches: 4. Germline V gene data show CDR1 as SEHNR and CDR2 as FQNEAQ (reference sequence). The CDR3 has 18 residues. The CDR3: CASSLLGLAGASYNEQFF. The CDR3 DNA is TGTGCCAGCAGCTTATTGGGACTAGCGGGAGCATCCTACAATGAGCAGTTCTTC.

V usage is TRBV6-5 and J usage is TRBJ2-7; 13 bases are a match to TRBD2. Trimming took 5 bases from V and 1 from J; bases not matched to a gene: 2. CDR3 length equals 15 residues. Germline V gene data show CDR1 as MNHEY and CDR2 as SVGAGI. CDR3 coding DNA: TGTGCCAGCAGTCCGGGACTAGCGGGATCCTACGAGCAGTACTTC. Encoded protein: CASSPGLAGSYEQYF.

This rearrangement joins TRBV19 to TRBJ2-1; TRBD2 agrees at 10 bases. The CDR3 consists of 16 residues. V dropped 4 bases and J dropped 9; count of bases not matched to a gene: 12. In germline, CDR1 is LNHDA, CDR2 SQIVND (reference sequence). The CDR3 region has the DNA TGTGCCAGTAGTACCCGACCGGCAGCGGGGGGGAGTGAGCAGTTCTTC. Its protein is CASSTRPAAGGSEQFF. Filled out from reference TRBV19 and TRBJ2-1, the complete variable domain reads DGGITQSPKYLFRKEGQNVTLSCEQNLNHDAMYWYRQDPGQGLRLIYYSQIVNDFQKGDIAEGYSVSREKKESFPLTVTSAQKNPTAFYLCASSTRPAAGGSEQFFGPGTRLTVL.

This chain joins TRBV29-1 and TRBJ1-3, with D possibly matching TRBD1 (5 bases). Germline V lookup: CDR1 SQVTM, CDR2 ANQGSEA. Between the trimmed V and J ends, which lost 6 bases and 2 bases, there was a span of 11 bases. The CDR3 is 13 residues long. The CDR3 DNA is TGCAGCGTCGGACACAGCGCTGGAAACACCATATATTTT. This gives the protein CSVGHSAGNTIYF. The variable domain in full, completed from reference TRBV29-1 and TRBJ1-3, reads SAVISQKPSRDICQRGTSLTIQCQVDSQVTMMFWYRQQPGQSLTLIATANQGSEATYESGFVIDKFPISRPNLTFSTLTVSNMSPEDSSIYLCSVGHSAGNTIYFGEGSWLTVV.

The gene calls are TRBV28 and TRBJ2-6, with D possibly matching TRBD1 (7 bases). Germline lookup yields CDR1 MDHEN and CDR2 SYDVKM. The V and J ends lost 8 bases and 0 bases respectively, with 23 bases between them. The CDR3 length is 19 residues. CDR3 DNA sequence: TGTGCCAGCGGAGATATGGGAGGCAGGGGGTTCTCTGGGGCCAACGTCCTGACTTTC. Translation: CASGDMGGRGFSGANVLTF. Drawing the rest from reference TRBV28 and TRBJ2-6, the complete variable domain is DVKVTQSSRYLVKRTGEKVFLECVQDMDHENMFWYRQDPGLGLRLIYFSYDVKMKEKGDIPEGYSVSREKKERFSLILESASTNQTSMYLCASGDMGGRGFSGANVLTFGAGSRLTVL.

This chain links TRBV5-5 with TRBJ1-4, with TRBD1 as a possible D gene (5 bases). Trimming removed 0 bases at V and 6 bases at J, with 21 bases between. CDR3 size: 18 residues. Looked up from germline, CDR1 is SGHKS and CDR2 is YYEKEE (reference sequence). CDR3 nucleotide sequence: TGTGCCAGCAGCTTGGGTGGGGAGGGGCCAGAGGGTCATGAAAAACTGTTTTTT. Encoded protein: CASSLGGEGPEGHEKLFF.

The V gene is TRBV5-1, the J gene TRBJ2-2, with 10 bases aligning to TRBD2. Germline CDR1 SGHRS, CDR2 YFSETQ. V shed 4 bases and J 1 base; nucleotides not matched to a gene: 4. CDR3 length equals 16 residues. The CDR3 coding sequence is TGCGCCAGCAGCCCGACTAGCGGGCTGAACACCGGGGAGCTGTTTTTT. Amino acids: CASSPTSGLNTGELFF.

The rearrangement uses TRBV9 and TRBJ2-2, with TRBD1 identical over 11 bases. V lost 0 bases and J lost 7; bases outside the gene matches: 5. Germline V gene lookup returns CDR1 SGDLS and CDR2 YYNGEE. The CDR3 consists of 16 residues. For the CDR3, the DNA is TGTGCCAGCAGCGTAGGCGGACAGGGGGCGTACGGGGAGCTGTTTTTT. Amino acid sequence: CASSVGGQGAYGELFF.

The rearrangement uses TRBV6-5 and TRBJ2-1; tentatively, D is TRBD2 (6 bases). Trimming cost V 2 bases and J 0 bases, with 8 bases left between them. The V gene's germline CDR1 is MNHEY and CDR2 SVGAGI. The CDR3 is 15 amino acids. The CDR3 loop is CASSYGGASYNEQFF. As DNA, the CDR3 is TGTGCCAGCAGTTACGGAGGGGCCTCCTACAATGAGCAGTTCTTC.

The rearrangement uses TRBV14 and TRBJ2-1, with D possibly TRBD1 on 6 matching bases. The V end lost 4 bases, the J end lost 0 bases, and 13 bases lay between the germline ends. Germline CDR1 reads SGHDN; CDR2 reads FVKESK. The CDR3 covers 16 residues. CDR3 region: CASSRIGQSSYNEQFF. CDR3 sequence (DNA): TGTGCCAGCAGCCGGATTGGACAGAGCTCCTACAATGAGCAGTTCTTC.

The chain links TRBV6-1 to TRBJ1-1; D ambiguous. V was pared by 4 bases and J by 5 bases, with 14 bases between. The CDR3 has 14 amino acids. Germline-derived CDR1 and CDR2 are MNHNS and SASEGT. This CDR3 is CASSALGVGTEAFF. CDR3 DNA sequence: TGTGCCAGCAGTGCCCTCGGGGTAGGGACTGAAGCTTTCTTT.

The chain uses TRBV27 and TRBJ2-7, with 8 positions matching TRBD1. The V and J ends lost 4 bases and 2 bases, in that order; junction bases with no gene match: 7. The V gene's germline CDR1 is MNHEY and CDR2 SMNVEV (reference sequence). This CDR3 is built from 15 residues. The CDR3 sequence: CASSWARGQAYEQYF. The CDR3 nucleotides are TGTGCCAGCAGTTGGGCCAGGGGGCAAGCCTACGAGCAGTACTTC.

The rearrangement links TRBV10-2 to TRBJ2-7; TRBD2 is a possible D gene (5 bases). Between the trimmed V and J ends, which lost 0 bases and 3 bases, there was a span of 12 bases. This CDR3 comprises 15 residues. Germline values: CDR1 WSHSY, CDR2 SAAADI. The CDR3: CASSESLARNYEQYF. Here the CDR3 DNA reads TGCGCCAGCAGTGAGTCATTAGCGAGAAACTACGAGCAGTACTTC.

This chain connects TRBV7-9 to TRBJ2-1, with 9 bases matching TRBD1. V trimming: 2 bases; J trimming: 10 bases; junction bases outside the gene matches: 21. The germline gives CDR1 SEHNR, CDR2 FQNEAQ (reference sequence). CDR3 length equals 19 residues. The CDR3 is CASSLYMRPRDRASREQFF. CDR3 sequence (DNA): TGTGCCAGCAGCTTATATATGAGGCCACGGGACAGGGCATCGAGGGAGCAGTTCTTC.

The chain couples TRBV28 to TRBJ2-2; 10 bases are shared with TRBD1. CDR1 and CDR2 from the germline V gene are MDHEN and SYDVKM. The CDR3 covers 17 residues. The ends lost 6 bases at V and 5 bases at J; junction bases unmatched: 12. The CDR3 region is CASRPGQGEMRTGELFF. The DNA for the CDR3 is TGTGCCAGCAGACCCGGACAGGGGGAGATGAGAACCGGGGAGCTGTTTTTT.

The chain uses TRBV27 and TRBJ2-7, with 12 bases that match TRBD2. Germline trimming cut 2 bases from V and 4 bases from J; bases unmatched to any gene: 3. The CDR3 spans 15 residues. Germline V CDR1 and CDR2: MNHEY, SMNVEV (reference sequence). As DNA, the CDR3 is TGTGCCAGCAGTTTAAGACTAGCGGGGGTGTACGAGCAGTACTTC. This gives the protein CASSLRLAGVYEQYF.

This sequence joins TRBV4-2 and TRBJ1-3, with 7 positions matching TRBD1. J lost 0 bases, V lost 4 bases, and 9 bases had no gene match. Germline loops: CDR1 LGHNA, CDR2 YNFKEQ. The CDR3 loop spans 17 amino acids. In nucleotides, the CDR3 is TGTGCCAGCAGCCCGACAGGGTCGGGGAGCTCTGGAAACACCATATATTTT. The encoded protein is CASSPTGSGSSGNTIYF.

The J gene is TRBJ2-4, the V gene TRBV9, with D possibly matching TRBD2 (5 bases). Trimming pared 3 bases from V and 0 bases from J, leaving 7 bases between. The germline CDR1 and CDR2 sequences are SGDLS and YYNGEE. This CDR3 is built from 14 residues. CDR3 protein: CASSAGLAKNIQYF. The CDR3, as DNA: TGTGCCAGCAGCGCTGGACTAGCCAAAAACATTCAGTACTTC.